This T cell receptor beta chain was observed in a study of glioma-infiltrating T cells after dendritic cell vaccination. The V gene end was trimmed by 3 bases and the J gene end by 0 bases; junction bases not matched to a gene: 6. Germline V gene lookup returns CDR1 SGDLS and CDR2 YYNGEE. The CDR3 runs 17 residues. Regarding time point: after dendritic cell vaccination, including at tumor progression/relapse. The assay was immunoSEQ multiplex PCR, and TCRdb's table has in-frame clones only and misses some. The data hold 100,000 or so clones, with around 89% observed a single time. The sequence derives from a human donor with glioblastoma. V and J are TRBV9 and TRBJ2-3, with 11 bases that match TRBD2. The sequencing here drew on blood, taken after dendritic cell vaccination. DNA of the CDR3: TGTGCCAGCAGCGCCTTAACTAGCGGGGGTAGCACAGATACGCAGTATTTT. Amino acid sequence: CASSALTSGGSTDTQYF.